This entry lists 2 T cell receptor beta chains sequenced from one sample in a study of blood T cells in healthy people across ages. The authors ran a second PCR of about 7 to 11 cycles using a sample-barcoded 5' primer and a J-beta primer mix. TCRdb passed the 5' RACE reads through MiXCR, listing each CDR3 protein once. The data show about a million distinct CDR3 sequences, with around two fifths seen just once and about an eighth held by the top ten. Specimen: blood. These receptors were taken from a young man in good health.

This clonotype was detected many times. J is TRBJ1-2 and V is TRBV29-1; 10 positions agree with TRBD1. CDR3 length: 13 residues. CDR1 is SQVTM, CDR2 ANQGSEA, per germline. The junction had 7 bases not matched to a gene; V was cut back by 6 bases and J by 6 bases. The CDR3 DNA sequence: TGCAGCGTCACTCGGACAGGGGGAGATGGCTACACCTTC. The encoded protein is CSVTRTGGDGYTF.

The chain is built from TRBV14 and TRBJ2-5, with D possibly TRBD2 on 5 matching bases. Trimming took off 1 base at V and 11 bases at J, with 17 bases between the two ends. CDR3 size: 14 residues. The germline CDR1 and CDR2 sequences are SGHDN and FVKESK. CDR3 nucleotide sequence: TGTGCCAGCAGCCAAGCCCAGCTTTACGGGGAGCAGTACTTC. It encodes CASSQAQLYGEQYF.